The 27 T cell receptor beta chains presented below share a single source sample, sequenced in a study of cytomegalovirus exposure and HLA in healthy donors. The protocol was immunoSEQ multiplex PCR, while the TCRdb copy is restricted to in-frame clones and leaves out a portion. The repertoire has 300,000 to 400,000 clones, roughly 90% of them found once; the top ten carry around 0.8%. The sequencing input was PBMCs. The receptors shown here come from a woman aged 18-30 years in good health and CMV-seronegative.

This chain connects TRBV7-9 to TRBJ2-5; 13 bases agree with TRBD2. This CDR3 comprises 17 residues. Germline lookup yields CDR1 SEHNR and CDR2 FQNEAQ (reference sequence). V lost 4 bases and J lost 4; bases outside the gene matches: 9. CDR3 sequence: CASSSYEGLAGSETQYF. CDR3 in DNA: TGTGCCAGCAGCTCATATGAGGGACTAGCGGGATCAGAGACCCAGTACTTC.

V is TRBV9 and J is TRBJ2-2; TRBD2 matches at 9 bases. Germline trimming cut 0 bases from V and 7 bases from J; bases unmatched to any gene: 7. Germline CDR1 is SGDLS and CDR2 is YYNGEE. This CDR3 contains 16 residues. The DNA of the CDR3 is TGTGCCAGCAGCGTAGGTAGCGGGAGCGCAGTCGGGGAGCTGTTTTTT. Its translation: CASSVGSGSAVGELFF.

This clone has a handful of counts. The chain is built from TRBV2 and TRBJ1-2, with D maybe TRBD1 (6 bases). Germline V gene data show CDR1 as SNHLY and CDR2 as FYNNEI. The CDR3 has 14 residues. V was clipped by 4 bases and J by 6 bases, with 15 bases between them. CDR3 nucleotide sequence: TGTGCCAGCAGTGCCCCACACAGGGTAGATGGCTACACCTTC. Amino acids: CASSAPHRVDGYTF.

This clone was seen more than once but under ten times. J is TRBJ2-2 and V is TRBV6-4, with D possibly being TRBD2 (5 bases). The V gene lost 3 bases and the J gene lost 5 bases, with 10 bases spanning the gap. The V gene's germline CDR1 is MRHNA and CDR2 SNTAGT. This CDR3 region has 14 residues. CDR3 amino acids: CASSDSATTGELFF. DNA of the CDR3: TGTGCCAGCAGTGATAGCGCCACGACCGGGGAGCTGTTTTTT.

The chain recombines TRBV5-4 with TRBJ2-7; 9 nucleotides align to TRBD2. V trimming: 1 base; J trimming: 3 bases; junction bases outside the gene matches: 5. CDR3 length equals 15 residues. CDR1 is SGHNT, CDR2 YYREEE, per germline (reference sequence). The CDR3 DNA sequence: TGTGCCAGCAGCTTGAGGCTAGCGGGAAACTACGAGCAGTACTTC. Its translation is CASSLRLAGNYEQYF.

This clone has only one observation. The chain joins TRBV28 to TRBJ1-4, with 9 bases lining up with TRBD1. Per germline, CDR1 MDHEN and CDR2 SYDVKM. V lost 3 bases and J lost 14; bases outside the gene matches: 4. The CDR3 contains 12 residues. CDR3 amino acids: CASSFNRGHLFF. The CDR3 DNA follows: TGTGCCAGCAGTTTTAACAGGGGGCATCTGTTTTTT.

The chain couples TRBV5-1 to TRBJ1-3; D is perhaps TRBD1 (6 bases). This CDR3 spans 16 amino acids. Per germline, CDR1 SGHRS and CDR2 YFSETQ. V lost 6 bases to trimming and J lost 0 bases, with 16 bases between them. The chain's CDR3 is CASTPGDTNSGNTIYF. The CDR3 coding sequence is TGCGCCAGCACCCCAGGGGACACAAACTCTGGAAACACCATATATTTT.

This chain's CDR3 is CASSFEGGGVTDTQYF. The CDR3 DNA is TGTGCCAGCAGCTTTGAAGGCGGGGGGGTAACAGATACGCAGTATTTT. This chain joins TRBV5-4 and TRBJ2-3; 9 bases line up with TRBD2. V lost 2 bases and J lost 3; bases outside the gene matches: 7. CDR3 size: 16 residues. The V gene's germline CDR1 is SGHNT and CDR2 YYREEE (reference sequence).

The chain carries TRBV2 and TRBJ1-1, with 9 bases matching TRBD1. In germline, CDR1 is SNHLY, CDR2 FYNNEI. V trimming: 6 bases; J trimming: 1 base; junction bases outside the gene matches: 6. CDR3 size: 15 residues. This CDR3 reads CASRRTGATNTEAFF. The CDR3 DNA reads TGTGCCAGCAGGAGGACAGGGGCCACGAACACTGAAGCTTTCTTT.

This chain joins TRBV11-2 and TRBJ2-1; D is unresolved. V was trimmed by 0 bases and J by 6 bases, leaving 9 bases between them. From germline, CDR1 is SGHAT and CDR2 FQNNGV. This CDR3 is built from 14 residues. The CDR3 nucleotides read TGTGCCAGCAGCTTAGATAGGAGCCCCAATGAGCAGTTCTTC. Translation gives CASSLDRSPNEQFF.

Written as DNA, the CDR3 is TGTGCCAGCAGCTTGATCCAGCGGGGGGGCGAAGATACGCAGTATTTT. Translation: CASSLIQRGGEDTQYF. The chain is built from TRBV5-6 and TRBJ2-3; 10 positions match TRBD2. CDR1 SGHDT and CDR2 YYEEEE come from the germline V gene. The ends lost 1 base at V and 5 bases at J; junction bases unmatched: 7. The CDR3 is 16 residues long.

CDR3 amino acids: CAWIRGQGGYGYTF. The DNA of the CDR3 is TGTGCCTGGATTAGAGGCCAGGGAGGCTATGGCTACACCTTC. The chain combines TRBV30 with TRBJ1-2; TRBD1 is a possible D gene (5 bases). Germline CDR1 GTSNPN, CDR2 SVGIG (reference sequence). This CDR3 has 14 residues. Trimming took 4 bases from V and 4 from J, leaving 16 bases between them.

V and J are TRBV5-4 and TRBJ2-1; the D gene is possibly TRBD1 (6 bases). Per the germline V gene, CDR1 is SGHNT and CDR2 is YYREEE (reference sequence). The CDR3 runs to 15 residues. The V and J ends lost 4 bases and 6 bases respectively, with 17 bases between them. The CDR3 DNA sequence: TGTGCCAGCAGCCTAGGGGGTCCCCCTGGCAATGAGCAGTTCTTC. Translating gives CASSLGGPPGNEQFF.

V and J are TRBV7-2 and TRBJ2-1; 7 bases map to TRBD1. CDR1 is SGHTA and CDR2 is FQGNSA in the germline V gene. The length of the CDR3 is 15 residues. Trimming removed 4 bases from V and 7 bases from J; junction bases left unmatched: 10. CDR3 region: CASSSWTGPLNEQFF. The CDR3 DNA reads TGTGCCAGCAGCTCGTGGACAGGCCCTTTGAATGAGCAGTTCTTC. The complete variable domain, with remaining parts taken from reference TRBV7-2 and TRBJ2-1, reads GAGVSQSPSNKVTEKGKDVELRCDPISGHTALYWYRQSLGQGLEFLIYFQGNSAPDKSGLPSDRFSAERTGGSVSTLTIQRTQQEDSAVYLCASSSWTGPLNEQFFGPGTRLTVL.

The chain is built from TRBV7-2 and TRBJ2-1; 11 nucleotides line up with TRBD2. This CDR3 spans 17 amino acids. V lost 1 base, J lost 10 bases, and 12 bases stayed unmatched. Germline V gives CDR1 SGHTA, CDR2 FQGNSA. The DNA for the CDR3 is TGTGCCAGCAGCTTAGTTTTGGGACTAGCGGCGGCGGGAGAGCAGTTCTTC. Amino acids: CASSLVLGLAAAGEQFF.

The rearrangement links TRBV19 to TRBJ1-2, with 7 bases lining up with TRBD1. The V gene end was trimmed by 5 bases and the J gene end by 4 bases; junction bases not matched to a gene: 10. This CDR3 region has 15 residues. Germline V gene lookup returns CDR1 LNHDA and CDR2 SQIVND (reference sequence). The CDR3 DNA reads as TGTGCCAGTAGTTCAAACTCCGGGACAGTCTATGGCTACACCTTC. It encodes CASSSNSGTVYGYTF.

The CDR3 region is CASSQIAGLSYNEQFF. The CDR3 bases are TGCGCCAGCAGCCAGATAGCGGGGCTCTCCTACAATGAGCAGTTCTTC. V usage is TRBV4-1 and J usage is TRBJ2-1, with 8 bases that match TRBD2. The V gene's germline CDR1 is MGHRA and CDR2 YSYEKL. V lost 3 bases, J lost 0 bases, and 4 bases stayed unmatched. The CDR3 is 16 residues long.

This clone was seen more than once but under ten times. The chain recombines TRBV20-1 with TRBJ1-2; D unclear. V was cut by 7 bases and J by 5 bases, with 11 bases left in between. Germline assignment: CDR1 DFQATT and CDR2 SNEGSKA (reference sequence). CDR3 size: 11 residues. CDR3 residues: CSVRTDYGYTF. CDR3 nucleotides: TGCAGTGTCCGGACTGATTATGGCTACACCTTC.

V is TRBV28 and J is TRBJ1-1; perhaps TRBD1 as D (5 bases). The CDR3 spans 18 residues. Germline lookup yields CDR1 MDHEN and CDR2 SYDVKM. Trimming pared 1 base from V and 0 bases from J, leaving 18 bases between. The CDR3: CASSLFPGGRTLNTEAFF. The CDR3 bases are TGTGCCAGCAGTTTATTTCCGGGGGGTCGAACCTTGAACACTGAAGCTTTCTTT.

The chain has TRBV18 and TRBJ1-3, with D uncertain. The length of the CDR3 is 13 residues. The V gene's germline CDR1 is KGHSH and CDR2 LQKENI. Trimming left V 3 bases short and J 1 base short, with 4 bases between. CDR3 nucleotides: TGTGCCAGCTCACCCCGTTCTGGAAACACCATATATTTT. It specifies CASSPRSGNTIYF.

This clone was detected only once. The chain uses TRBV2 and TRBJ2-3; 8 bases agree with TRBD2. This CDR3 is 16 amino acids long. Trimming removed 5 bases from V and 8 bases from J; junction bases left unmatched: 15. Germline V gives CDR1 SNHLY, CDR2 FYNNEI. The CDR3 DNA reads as TGTGCCAGCAGTTCTGGGGTGGCGGGGGGCATGGGTACGCAGTATTTT. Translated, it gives CASSSGVAGGMGTQYF.

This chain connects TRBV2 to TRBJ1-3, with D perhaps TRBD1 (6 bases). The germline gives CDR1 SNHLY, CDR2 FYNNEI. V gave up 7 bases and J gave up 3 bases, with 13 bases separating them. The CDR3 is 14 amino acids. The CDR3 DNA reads TGTGCCAGCATCCTACAGGGTCGTGGAAACACCATATATTTT. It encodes CASILQGRGNTIYF.

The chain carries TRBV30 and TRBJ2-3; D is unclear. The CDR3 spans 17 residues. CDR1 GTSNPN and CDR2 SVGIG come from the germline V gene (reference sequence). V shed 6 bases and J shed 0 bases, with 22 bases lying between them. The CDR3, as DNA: TGTGCCTGTACCCCATCCCTCCATCCTATTAGCACAGATACGCAGTATTTT. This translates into CACTPSLHPISTDTQYF.

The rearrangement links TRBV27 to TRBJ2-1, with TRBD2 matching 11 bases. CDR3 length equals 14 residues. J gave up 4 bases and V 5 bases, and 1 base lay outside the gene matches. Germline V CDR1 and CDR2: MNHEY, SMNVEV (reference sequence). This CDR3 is CASSRTSGYNEQFF. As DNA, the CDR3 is TGTGCCAGCAGTAGGACTAGCGGGTACAATGAGCAGTTCTTC.

CDR3 nucleotide sequence: TGTGCCAGCCGAGTTTACAGTGAGGGATATGGCTACACCTTC. It encodes CASRVYSEGYGYTF. This rearrangement joins TRBV27 to TRBJ1-2; no reliable D call. This CDR3 has 14 residues. In germline, CDR1 is MNHEY, CDR2 SMNVEV (reference sequence). V lost 8 bases to trimming and J lost 5 bases, with 18 bases between them.

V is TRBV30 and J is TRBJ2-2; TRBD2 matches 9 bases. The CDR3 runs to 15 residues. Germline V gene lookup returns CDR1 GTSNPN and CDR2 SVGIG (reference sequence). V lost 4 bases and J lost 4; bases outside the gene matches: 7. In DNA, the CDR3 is TGTGCCTGGACCCGACTAGCGGCTGCCACCGGGGAGCTGTTTTTT. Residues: CAWTRLAAATGELFF.

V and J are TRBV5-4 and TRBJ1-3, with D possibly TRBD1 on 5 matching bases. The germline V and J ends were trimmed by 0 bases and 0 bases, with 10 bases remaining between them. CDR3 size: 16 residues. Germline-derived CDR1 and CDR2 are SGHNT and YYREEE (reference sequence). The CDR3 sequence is CASSLAGPSSGNTIYF. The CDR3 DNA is TGTGCCAGCAGCTTGGCAGGGCCATCCTCTGGAAACACCATATATTTT.